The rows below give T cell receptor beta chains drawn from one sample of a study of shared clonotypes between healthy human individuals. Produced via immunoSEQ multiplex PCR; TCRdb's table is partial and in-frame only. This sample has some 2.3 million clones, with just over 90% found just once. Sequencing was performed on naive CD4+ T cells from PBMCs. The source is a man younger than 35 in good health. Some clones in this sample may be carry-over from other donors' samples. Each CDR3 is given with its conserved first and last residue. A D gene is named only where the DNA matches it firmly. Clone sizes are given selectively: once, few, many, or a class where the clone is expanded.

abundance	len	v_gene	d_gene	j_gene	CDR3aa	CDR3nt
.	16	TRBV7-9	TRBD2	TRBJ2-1	CASSLGTAGDGNEQFF	TGTGCCAGCAGCTTAGGTACAGCGGGGGACGGGAATGAGCAGTTCTTC
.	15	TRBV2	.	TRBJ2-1	CASSEALLRGDEQFF	TGTGCCAGCAGTGAAGCGCTTTTGAGGGGCGATGAGCAGTTCTTC
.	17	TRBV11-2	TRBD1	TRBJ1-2	CASSSWTGALANYGYTF	TGTGCCAGCAGCTCGTGGACAGGGGCCCTAGCTAACTATGGCTACACCTTC
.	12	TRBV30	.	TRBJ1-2	CAYRVGNYGYTF	TGTGCCTACCGAGTCGGGAACTATGGCTACACCTTC
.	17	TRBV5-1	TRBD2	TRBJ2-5	CASSSNSGLAGAETQYF	TGCGCCAGCAGTTCAAACTCCGGACTAGCGGGAGCAGAGACCCAGTACTTC
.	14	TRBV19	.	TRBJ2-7	CASSIAPGFFEQYF	TGTGCCAGTAGTATAGCCCCGGGATTTTTCGAGCAGTACTTC
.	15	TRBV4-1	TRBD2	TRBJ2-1	CASSRIAGDRNEQFF	TGCGCCAGCAGTCGAATAGCGGGGGATCGAAATGAGCAGTTCTTC
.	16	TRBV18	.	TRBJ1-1	CASSPPKGMGYTEAFF	TGTGCCAGCTCACCACCAAAGGGTATGGGGTACACTGAAGCTTTCTTT
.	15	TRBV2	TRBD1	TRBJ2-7	CASSVGAGGGYEQYF	TGTGCCAGCAGTGTAGGGGCAGGGGGCGGCTACGAGCAGTACTTC
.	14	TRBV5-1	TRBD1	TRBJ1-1	CASSLVQGDTEAFF	TGCGCCAGCAGCTTGGTGCAGGGGGATACTGAAGCTTTCTTT
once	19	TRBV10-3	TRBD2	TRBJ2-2	CAISTPAGREGGNTGELFF	TGTGCCATCAGCACCCCCGCGGGGCGGGAGGGTGGGAACACCGGGGAGCTGTTTTTT
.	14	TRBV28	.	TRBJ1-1	CASRDELLNTEAFF	TGTGCCAGCAGGGACGAACTCCTTAACACTGAAGCTTTCTTT
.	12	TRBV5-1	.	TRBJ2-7	CASSGGAYEQYF	TGCGCCAGCAGCGGCGGGGCTTACGAGCAGTACTTC
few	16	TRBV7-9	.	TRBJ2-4	CASSSTSRGAKNIQYF	TGTGCCAGCAGCTCCACAAGCCGGGGAGCCAAAAACATTCAGTACTTC
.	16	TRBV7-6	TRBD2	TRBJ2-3	CASSLAVGGNLDTQYF	TGTGCCAGCAGCCTAGCGGTGGGCGGGAATCTGGATACGCAGTATTTT
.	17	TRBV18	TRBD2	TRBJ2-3	CASSPLLSGRGTDTQYF	TGTGCCAGCTCACCACTTCTCAGCGGGAGGGGGACAGATACGCAGTATTTT
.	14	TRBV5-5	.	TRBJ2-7	CASSLGLGWYEQYF	TGTGCCAGCAGCTTGGGTTTGGGGTGGTACGAGCAGTACTTC
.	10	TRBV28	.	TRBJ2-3	CASGADTQYF	TGTGCCAGCGGAGCAGATACGCAGTATTTT
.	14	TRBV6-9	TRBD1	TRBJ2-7	CASSSHRGFYEQYF	TGTGCCAGCAGTTCACACAGGGGATTCTACGAGCAGTACTTC
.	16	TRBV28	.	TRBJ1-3	CASSPYPTGSGNTIYF	TGTGCCAGCAGTCCCTACCCGACAGGCTCTGGAAACACCATATATTTT
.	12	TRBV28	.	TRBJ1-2	CASRNRNYGYTF	TGTGCCAGCAGAAATAGAAACTATGGCTACACCTTC
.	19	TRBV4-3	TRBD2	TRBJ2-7	CASSQDAKTAGRGEGEQYF	TGCGCCAGCAGCCAAGACGCCAAAACCGCCGGGAGAGGGGAGGGGGAGCAGTACTTC
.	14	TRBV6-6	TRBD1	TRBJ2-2	CASLQGLITGELFF	TGTGCCAGCCTACAGGGGCTGATCACCGGGGAGCTGTTTTTT
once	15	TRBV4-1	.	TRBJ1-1	CASTRARLGETEAFF	TGCGCCAGCACCCGGGCCCGACTCGGGGAAACTGAAGCTTTCTTT
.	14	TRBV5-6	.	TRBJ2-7	CASSLGGGFNEQYF	TGTGCCAGCAGCTTGGGTGGGGGGTTTAACGAGCAGTACTTC
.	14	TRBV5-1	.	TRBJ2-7	CASSSRPISYEQYF	TGCGCCAGCAGCTCTAGACCGATTTCCTACGAGCAGTACTTC
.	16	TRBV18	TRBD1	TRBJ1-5	CASSRTGEVANQPQHF	TGTGCCAGCTCAAGAACAGGGGAGGTGGCCAATCAGCCCCAGCATTTT
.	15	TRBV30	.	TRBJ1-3	CASDMTRYSGNTIYF	TGTGCCTCAGATATGACGCGCTACTCTGGAAACACCATATATTTT
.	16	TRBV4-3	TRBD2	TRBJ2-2	CASSVRLAGDSGELFF	TGCGCCAGCAGCGTACGACTAGCGGGAGATTCCGGGGAGCTGTTTTTT
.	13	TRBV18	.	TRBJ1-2	CASSPPTRDGYTF	TGTGCCAGCTCACCTCCTACCCGGGATGGCTACACCTTC
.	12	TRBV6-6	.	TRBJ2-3	CASSGSTDTQYF	TGTGCCAGCAGCGGTAGCACAGATACGCAGTATTTT
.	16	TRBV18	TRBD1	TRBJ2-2	CASSPGQGGASGELFF	TGTGCCAGCTCACCGGGACAGGGGGGCGCCTCCGGGGAGCTGTTTTTT
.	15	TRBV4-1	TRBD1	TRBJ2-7	CASSRSGTGALEQYF	TGCGCCAGCAGCCGATCCGGGACAGGGGCTCTTGAGCAGTACTTC
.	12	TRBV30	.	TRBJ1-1	CAWKGFQGPAFF	TGTGCCTGGAAAGGGTTTCAGGGGCCAGCTTTCTTT
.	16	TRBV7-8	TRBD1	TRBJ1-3	CASSPVGTGQGNTIYF	TGTGCCAGCAGCCCAGTCGGGACAGGGCAAGGAAACACCATATATTTT
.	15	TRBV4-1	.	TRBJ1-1	CASSQVPRRNTEAFF	TGCGCCAGCAGCCAAGTTCCCCGGAGGAACACTGAAGCTTTCTTT
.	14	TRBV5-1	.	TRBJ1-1	CASSLLGVGAEAFF	TGCGCCAGCAGCTTATTGGGGGTAGGCGCTGAAGCTTTCTTT
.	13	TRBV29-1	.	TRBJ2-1	CSVDRSSYNEQFF	TGCAGCGTTGACAGAAGCTCCTACAATGAGCAGTTCTTC
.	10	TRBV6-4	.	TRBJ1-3	CASERDTIYF	TGTGCCAGCGAGCGTGACACCATATATTTT
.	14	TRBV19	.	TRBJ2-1	CASRVDYSYNEQFF	TGTGCCAGTAGAGTGGACTACTCCTACAATGAGCAGTTCTTC
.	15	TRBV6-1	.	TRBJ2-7	CASNNPQGIIYEQYF	TGTGCCAGCAATAACCCACAGGGTATAATCTACGAGCAGTACTTC
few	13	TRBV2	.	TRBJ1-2	CASSQGRNYGYTF	TGTGCCAGCTCGCAAGGACGGAACTATGGCTACACCTTC
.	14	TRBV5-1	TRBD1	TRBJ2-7	CASSKDRGAYEQYF	TGCGCCAGCAGCAAAGACAGGGGGGCCTACGAGCAGTACTTC
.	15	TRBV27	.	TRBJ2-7	CASRALPPTGYEQYF	TGTGCCAGCAGGGCTCTCCCCCCGACAGGCTACGAGCAGTACTTC
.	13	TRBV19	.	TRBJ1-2	CASSRDRKGGYTF	TGTGCCAGTAGTCGTGACAGGAAAGGGGGCTACACCTTC
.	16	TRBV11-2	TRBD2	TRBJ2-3	CASSYLAGGRTDTQYF	TGTGCCAGCAGCTACCTAGCGGGAGGGCGCACAGATACGCAGTATTTT
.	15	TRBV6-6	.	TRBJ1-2	CASRETEYFNYGYTF	TGTGCCAGCAGAGAGACGGAATACTTTAACTATGGCTACACCTTC
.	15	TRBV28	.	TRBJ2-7	CASSPWQGRTYEQYF	TGTGCCAGCAGTCCTTGGCAGGGGAGAACCTACGAGCAGTACTTC
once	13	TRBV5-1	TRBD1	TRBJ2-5	CASSLSGGETQYF	TGCGCCAGCAGCTTGTCAGGGGGAGAGACCCAGTACTTC
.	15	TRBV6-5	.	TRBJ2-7	CASRKRPRTDYEQYF	TGTGCCAGCAGAAAACGTCCCAGGACGGACTACGAGCAGTACTTC